The following is a TCR beta chain sequence with its context. Its antigen is still unknown. A universal primer site arose from template switching, and cDNA bore unique molecular identifiers. MiXCR, applied by TCRdb to the 5' RACE reads, yields one record per CDR3 protein. The sample gives around 250,000 distinct CDR3 sequences, about 8.5% of which show up once; 3% is in the top ten. These data are taken from a study of identical twins. The study's findings and limits: Memory repertoires showed no such pattern, whereas abundant cord blood beta clonotypes carried fewer insertions. The study drew conclusions from cross-sectional statistical analysis, not from following the same donors.

The CDR3 is made up of 16 amino acids. Losses at the gene ends were 2 bases for V and 3 bases for J; bases not matched to a gene: 3. CDR1 is LGHDT and CDR2 is YNNKEL in the germline V gene (reference sequence). The same specimen was also included in a second study, on yellow fever vaccine responses in identical twins.

Sequenced sample: CD8+ T cells sorted from blood. The chain joins TRBV3-1 to TRBJ2-3, with TRBD2 matching over 12 bases. This clonotype was sampled from a woman aged 18-29 years in good health. The DNA of the CDR3 is TGTGCCAGCAGCCAACGGACTAGCGGGGAGACAGATACGCAGTATTTT. Its translation: CASSQRTSGETDTQYF.